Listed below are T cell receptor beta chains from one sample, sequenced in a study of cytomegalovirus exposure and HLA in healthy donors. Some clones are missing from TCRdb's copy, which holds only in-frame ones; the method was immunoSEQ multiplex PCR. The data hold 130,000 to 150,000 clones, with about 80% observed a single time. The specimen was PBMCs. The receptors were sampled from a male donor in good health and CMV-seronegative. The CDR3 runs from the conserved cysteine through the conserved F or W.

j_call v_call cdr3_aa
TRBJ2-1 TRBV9 CASSVGTSGDNEQFF
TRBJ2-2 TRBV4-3 CASSQGTGQTGELFF
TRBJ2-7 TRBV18 CATKDRLESYEQYF
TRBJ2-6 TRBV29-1 CSAEAGSGANGLTF
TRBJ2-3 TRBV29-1 CSVVSGRGLSDTQYF
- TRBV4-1 CASSPQYRSSYEQYF
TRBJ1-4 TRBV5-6 CASSWGTGGTNEKLFF
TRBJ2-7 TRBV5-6 CASSLAAGLAEYEQYF
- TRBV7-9 CASSPRTGNYEQYF
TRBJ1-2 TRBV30 CALTSNRQNYYGYTF
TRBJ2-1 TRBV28 CASSLGREQFF
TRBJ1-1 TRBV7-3 CASSPTGYMDTEAFF
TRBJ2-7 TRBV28 CASSSGTGAYEQYF
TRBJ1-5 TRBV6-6 CASSPPGGVQPQHF
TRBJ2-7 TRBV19 CASSIDARDYYEQYF
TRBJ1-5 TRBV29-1 CSVQKQGSDQPQHF
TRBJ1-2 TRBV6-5 CASSYSFDRRGYGYTF
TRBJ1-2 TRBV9 CASSVGATGGLGYGYTF
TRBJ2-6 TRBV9 CASSGPGQGAGANVLTF
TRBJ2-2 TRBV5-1 CASSFTGNTGELFF
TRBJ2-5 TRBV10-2 CASSESGPSGRRPQYF
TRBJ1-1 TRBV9 CASSAGPGRNTEAFF